These 19 T cell receptor beta chains were sequenced from one sample in a study of blood T cell repertoires in COVID-19. Libraries were prepared by immunoSEQ multiplex PCR; TCRdb keeps only in-frame clonotypes and omits some of them. The repertoire holds under 200,000 clones, with 80% to 90% as singletons. Sequences were obtained from PBMCs or T cells enriched from blood (not recorded which). All receptors come from a woman aged 50 to 60 in a cohort exposed to, infected with or recovered from COVID-19 (not recorded which).

The V and J genes are TRBV5-5 and TRBJ2-5; TRBD1 is a possible D gene (6 bases). With 4 bases removed from V and 7 bases from J, the gap between germline ends came to 17 bases. In germline, CDR1 is SGHKS, CDR2 YYEKEE (reference sequence). CDR3 length equals 14 residues. CDR3 protein: CASSQGQAVGTQYF. CDR3 sequence (DNA): TGTGCCAGCAGCCAGGGACAAGCGGTGGGGACCCAGTACTTC.

The CDR3 reads CASSRKRGETSYNEQFF. DNA for the CDR3: TGTGCCAGCAGCCGTAAGCGGGGGGAAACCTCCTACAATGAGCAGTTCTTC. The chain combines TRBV3-1 (or the pseudogene TRBV3-2) with TRBJ2-1; 9 nucleotides align to TRBD2. This CDR3 is 17 amino acids long. V shed 4 bases, J shed 0 bases, and the junction held 7 bases outside the gene matches. Germline V gives CDR1 LGHDT, CDR2 YNNKEL (reference sequence).

The rearrangement uses TRBV5-5 and TRBJ2-5; 9 bases are shared with TRBD1. This CDR3 has 14 residues. V lost 3 bases, J lost 5 bases, and 5 bases stayed unmatched. From germline, CDR1 is SGHKS and CDR2 YYEKEE (reference sequence). The DNA of the CDR3 is TGTGCCAGCAGCTCGACAGGGGGTAGGGAGACCCAGTACTTC. This encodes CASSSTGGRETQYF.

The chain links TRBV16 to TRBJ2-7; a weak D match, TRBD2 (6 bases). Germline CDR1 and CDR2: KGHSY and FQNENV. Trimming removed 5 bases at V and 3 bases at J, with 14 bases between. The CDR3 loop spans 14 amino acids. This CDR3 reads CASSAWEVYYEQYF. In DNA, the CDR3 is TGTGCCAGCAGCGCCTGGGAGGTTTACTACGAGCAGTACTTC.

This rearrangement joins TRBV7-9 to TRBJ2-2; 7 bases line up with TRBD1. Per the germline V gene, CDR1 is SEHNR and CDR2 is FQNEAQ (reference sequence). V shed 3 bases, J shed 4 bases, and the junction held 11 bases outside the gene matches. This CDR3 region has 17 residues. CDR3 bases: TGTGCCAGCAGCTTCCAACGAGATACAGGGGTCACCGGGGAGCTGTTTTTT. Protein: CASSFQRDTGVTGELFF.

The V and J genes are TRBV19 and TRBJ1-3; tentatively, D is TRBD1 (6 bases). The CDR3 covers 14 residues. Germline assignment: CDR1 LNHDA and CDR2 SQIVND (reference sequence). V shed 6 bases and J shed 4 bases, with 13 bases lying between them. CDR3 in DNA: TGTGCCAGTAGCGATACAGGGAGAGGAAACACCATATATTTT. Protein: CASSDTGRGNTIYF.

The V call is TRBV6-5, the J call TRBJ1-1; D remains unclear. Germline V gene lookup returns CDR1 MNHEY and CDR2 SVGAGI. The CDR3 spans 11 residues. The CDR3: CASVMNTEAFF. The CDR3 DNA follows: TGTGCGTCAGTGATGAACACTGAAGCTTTCTTT.

V usage is TRBV7-8 and J usage is TRBJ2-7; 7 bases are a match to TRBD1. CDR3 length: 14 residues. CDR1 SGHVS and CDR2 FQNEAQ come from the germline V gene. V lost 4 bases and J lost 4; bases outside the gene matches: 7. CDR3 nucleotide sequence: TGTGCCAGCAGCTCACGGGACAGCCAGTACGAGCAGTACTTC. This translates into CASSSRDSQYEQYF.

The J gene is TRBJ1-3, the V gene TRBV28; 7 nucleotides agree with TRBD1. The CDR3 spans 16 residues. The trim removed 9 bases at V and 3 bases at J, leaving 14 bases unmatched. From germline, CDR1 is MDHEN and CDR2 SYDVKM. Here the CDR3 reads CASHRTGTTYGNTIYF. Here the CDR3 DNA reads TGTGCCAGTCATCGGACAGGAACTACCTATGGAAACACCATATATTTT.

The chain recombines TRBV6-2 or TRBV6-3 with TRBJ2-3; 7 bases match TRBD2. The CDR3 runs to 17 residues. The germline CDR1 and CDR2 sequences are MNHEY and SVGEGT. After removal of 2 bases from V and 6 bases from J, the junction contained 14 bases not matched to a gene. Here the CDR3 DNA reads TGTGCCAGCAGTTACCCGCGAGGAGCGGGGAAAGCGGATACGCAGTATTTT. It specifies CASSYPRGAGKADTQYF.

This chain joins TRBV19 and TRBJ1-5, with unresolved D. Germline CDR1 and CDR2: LNHDA and SQIVND (reference sequence). The CDR3 length is 14 residues. Deletions cut 5 bases from V and 3 bases from J, with 11 bases between. Written as DNA, the CDR3 is TGTGCCAGTAGTGCTACAGCGGTCAATCAGCCCCAGCATTTT. This sequence encodes CASSATAVNQPQHF.

This clone appeared a few times. The chain carries TRBV19 and TRBJ1-2; 9 nucleotides align to TRBD1. This CDR3 region has 16 residues. V dropped 4 bases and J dropped 4; count of bases not matched to a gene: 10. From germline, CDR1 is LNHDA and CDR2 SQIVND (reference sequence). CDR3 sequence (DNA): TGTGCCAGTAGTAGATATCGGACAGGGGACGGCTATGGCTACACCTTC. It codes for CASSRYRTGDGYGYTF.

The gene calls are TRBV15 and TRBJ2-6; D possibly corresponds to TRBD1 (6 bases). Trimming cost V 6 bases and J 11 bases, with 20 bases left between them. CDR1 LNHNV and CDR2 YYDKDF come from the germline V gene (reference sequence). CDR3 size: 15 residues. CDR3 sequence: CATRPGGQYSHVLTF. The CDR3 DNA reads as TGTGCCACCAGACCTGGGGGCCAATATTCCCACGTCCTGACTTTC.

CDR3 sequence (DNA): TGTGCCAGTAGTATTTCCGCAGGGTCCGGGGAGCTGTTTTTT. Translated, it gives CASSISAGSGELFF. The chain recombines TRBV19 with TRBJ2-2; the D gene is possibly TRBD1 (5 bases). The germline V and J ends were trimmed by 3 bases and 6 bases, with 11 bases remaining between them. CDR3 length: 14 amino acids. CDR1 LNHDA and CDR2 SQIVND come from the germline V gene (reference sequence).

CDR3 sequence (DNA): TGCGCCAGCAGCCAGCGACCGGGACAGGGCAGCGAGCAGTACTTC. Its protein is CASSQRPGQGSEQYF. This chain joins TRBV4-1 and TRBJ2-7; 9 positions agree with TRBD1. With 3 bases clipped from V and 6 bases from J, the junction kept 9 bases outside the gene matches. This CDR3 comprises 15 residues. Germline-derived CDR1 and CDR2 are MGHRA and YSYEKL.

V and J are TRBV29-1 and TRBJ1-2, with TRBD1 matching 8 bases. Germline-derived CDR1 and CDR2 are SQVTM and ANQGSEA. CDR3 length: 12 amino acids. Losses at the gene ends were 3 bases for V and 5 bases for J; bases not matched to a gene: 2. In nucleotides, the CDR3 is TGCAGCGTTGACACAGGGGGGTATGGCTACACCTTC. Translating gives CSVDTGGYGYTF. Together with reference TRBV29-1 and TRBJ1-2, the CDR3 gives the full variable domain: SAVISQKPSRDICQRGTSLTIQCQVDSQVTMMFWYRQQPGQSLTLIATANQGSEATYESGFVIDKFPISRPNLTFSTLTVSNMSPEDSSIYLCSVDTGGYGYTFGSGTRLTVV.

The chain links TRBV15 to TRBJ1-5; 9 nucleotides agree with TRBD1. Per germline, CDR1 LNHNV and CDR2 YYDKDF (reference sequence). Germline trimming cut 2 bases from V and 7 bases from J; bases unmatched to any gene: 6. The CDR3 has 15 amino acids. CDR3 residues: CATSRSRDRDQPQHF. The CDR3 nucleotides are TGTGCCACCAGCAGAAGCCGGGACAGGGACCAGCCCCAGCATTTT.

This clone was recorded once. J is TRBJ2-2 and V is TRBV3-1 (or the pseudogene TRBV3-2), with D tentatively TRBD1 (6 bases). The CDR3 spans 16 residues. The germline V and J ends were trimmed by 7 bases and 10 bases, with 25 bases remaining between them. Germline V gene lookup returns CDR1 LGHDT and CDR2 YNNKEL (reference sequence). CDR3 region: CASTPSIRTVSQELFF. The DNA of the CDR3 is TGTGCCAGCACGCCAAGCATTCGGACAGTTTCTCAGGAGCTGTTTTTT.

The CDR3 loop is CASSPDSNQPQHF. The DNA of the CDR3 is TGTGCCAGCTCACCGGACAGTAATCAGCCCCAGCATTTT. The chain carries TRBV18 and TRBJ1-5; D might be TRBD1 (6 bases). Germline V gene sequence: CDR1 KGHSH, CDR2 LQKENI. The CDR3 loop spans 13 amino acids. Trimming took 3 bases from V and 4 from J, leaving 7 bases between them. Full variable domain (missing parts from reference TRBV18 and TRBJ1-5): NAGVMQNPRHLVRRRGQEARLRCSPMKGHSHVYWYRQLPEEGLKFMVYLQKENIIDESGMPKERFSAEFPKEGPSILRIQQVVRGDSAAYFCASSPDSNQPQHFGDGTRLSIL.